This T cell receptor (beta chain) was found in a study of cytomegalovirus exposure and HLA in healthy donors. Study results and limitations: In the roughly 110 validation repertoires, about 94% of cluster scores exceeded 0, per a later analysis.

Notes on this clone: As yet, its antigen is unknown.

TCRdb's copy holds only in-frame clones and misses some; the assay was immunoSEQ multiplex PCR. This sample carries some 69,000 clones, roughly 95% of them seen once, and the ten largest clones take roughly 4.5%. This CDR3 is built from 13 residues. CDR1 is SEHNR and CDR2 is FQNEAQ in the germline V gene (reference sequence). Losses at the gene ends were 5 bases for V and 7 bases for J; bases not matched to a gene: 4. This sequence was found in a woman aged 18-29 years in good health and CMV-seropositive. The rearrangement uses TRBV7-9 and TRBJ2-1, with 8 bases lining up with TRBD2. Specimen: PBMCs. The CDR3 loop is CASSPSGGNEQFF. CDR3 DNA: TGTGCCAGCAGCCCCTCGGGGGGGAATGAGCAGTTCTTC.